The 11 T cell receptor beta chains listed next were all sequenced from one sample in a study of cytomegalovirus exposure and HLA in healthy donors. Amplification used 60 Vbeta primers and 13 Jbeta primers. Clones were read by immunoSEQ multiplex PCR, and TCRdb kept only the in-frame ones, dropping some. The sample lists approximately 140,000 clones, approximately 84% occurring once. Sequences were obtained from PBMCs. All receptors come from a woman aged 40 to 55 in good health and CMV-seronegative.

The genes are TRBV6-5 and TRBJ2-5; D possibly corresponds to TRBD2 (6 bases). This CDR3 is built from 16 residues. Germline CDR1 reads MNHEY; CDR2 reads SVGAGI. V was cut by 1 base and J by 5 bases, with 17 bases left in between. CDR3 nucleotides: TGTGCCAGCAGTTACTACGTCGGACTACTAGGGGAGACCCAGTACTTC. Encoded protein: CASSYYVGLLGETQYF.

The chain combines TRBV5-5 with TRBJ2-7; tentative D call: TRBD2 (7 bases). Trimming took 7 bases from V and 2 from J, leaving 16 bases between them. CDR3 length: 14 amino acids. Per the germline V gene, CDR1 is SGHKS and CDR2 is YYEKEE (reference sequence). The DNA for the CDR3 is TGTGCCAGCTCGGTCGGGGGGCAGCCCTACGAGCAGTACTTC. The encoded protein is CASSVGGQPYEQYF.

Only one count was recorded for this clone. The chain uses TRBV5-1 and TRBJ2-3; 11 bases agree with TRBD2. Germline loops: CDR1 SGHRS, CDR2 YFSETQ. The CDR3 totals 14 residues. J lost 5 bases, V lost 4 bases, and 3 bases had no gene match. CDR3 nucleotides: TGCGCCAGCAGCCCACTAGCGGGGGAAGATACGCAGTATTTT. Its translation: CASSPLAGEDTQYF. The complete variable domain, with remaining parts taken from reference TRBV5-1 and TRBJ2-3, reads KAGVTQTPRYLIKTRGQQVTLSCSPISGHRSVSWYQQTPGQGLQFLFEYFSETQRNKGNFPGRFSGRQFSNSRSEMNVSTLELGDSALYLCASSPLAGEDTQYFGPGTRLTVL.

This clone was picked up one time. The chain uses TRBV7-9 and TRBJ1-1, with D unresolved. The germline gives CDR1 SEHNR, CDR2 FQNEAQ (reference sequence). The CDR3 runs 12 residues. The V and J ends lost 7 bases and 10 bases respectively, with 16 bases between them. The CDR3 reads CASTIELSGAFF. CDR3 in DNA: TGTGCCAGCACCATTGAACTTTCTGGAGCTTTCTTT.

The chain joins TRBV7-9 to TRBJ1-3; tentatively, D is TRBD1 (5 bases). Germline V CDR1 and CDR2: SEHNR, FQNEAQ (reference sequence). V was pared by 5 bases and J by 0 bases, with 8 bases between. The CDR3 length is 14 residues. The CDR3 DNA sequence: TGTGCCAGCAGCCGACAGAGCTCTGGAAACACCATATATTTT. Its protein is CASSRQSSGNTIYF.

V is TRBV13 and J is TRBJ2-1, with 8 positions matching TRBD1. There are 16 residues in the CDR3. V trimming: 6 bases; J trimming: 2 bases; junction bases outside the gene matches: 9. From germline, CDR1 is PRHDT and CDR2 FYEKMQ (reference sequence). CDR3 DNA: TGTGCCAGCAGACGACAGGGGACACTGCCCTACAATGAGCAGTTCTTC. It translates to CASRRQGTLPYNEQFF.

The rearrangement joins TRBV20-1 to TRBJ1-1, with 10 bases fitting TRBD1. The ends lost 5 bases at V and 12 bases at J; junction bases unmatched: 6. In germline, CDR1 is DFQATT, CDR2 SNEGSKA (reference sequence). This CDR3 spans 11 amino acids. DNA of the CDR3: TGCAGTGCTGCGCCGGGACAGGGGTCTTTCTTT. Translation gives CSAAPGQGSFF.

J is TRBJ1-1 and V is TRBV2; D unclear. There are 11 residues in the CDR3. V was trimmed by 9 bases and J by 3 bases, leaving 8 bases between them. The germline V gene encodes CDR1 SNHLY and CDR2 FYNNEI. Here the CDR3 reads CARTRDTEAFF. The CDR3 bases are TGTGCCAGGACCCGGGACACTGAAGCTTTCTTT. Full variable domain (outside the CDR3, taken from reference TRBV2 and TRBJ1-1): EPEVTQTPSHQVTQMGQEVILRCVPISNHLYFYWYRQILGQKVEFLVSFYNNEISEKSEIFDDQFSVERPDGSNFTLKIRSTKLEDSAMYFCARTRDTEAFFGQGTRLTVV.

CDR3 amino acids: CASSARQGNEKLFF. CDR3 sequence (DNA): TGTGCCAGCAGCGCCAGACAGGGAAATGAAAAACTGTTTTTT. The chain carries TRBV9 and TRBJ1-4; TRBD1 aligns across 7 bases. Germline assignment: CDR1 SGDLS and CDR2 YYNGEE. Losses at the gene ends were 3 bases for V and 5 bases for J; bases not matched to a gene: 4. The CDR3 length is 14 residues.

The V gene is TRBV19, the J gene TRBJ1-2; 8 bases align to TRBD1. There are 14 residues in the CDR3. Germline CDR1 is LNHDA and CDR2 is SQIVND (reference sequence). Trimming cost V 3 bases and J 4 bases; bases outside gene matches: 4. The CDR3 DNA is TGTGCCAGTAGTATCGGACAGGGAGGCTATGGCTACACCTTC. It yields the protein CASSIGQGGYGYTF.

This clone was counted a few times. This chain links TRBV7-2 with TRBJ2-7; 13 positions agree with TRBD2. Unmatched junction bases numbered 9, after V lost 1 base and J lost 3 bases. CDR1 SGHTA and CDR2 FQGNSA come from the germline V gene. This CDR3 is 18 amino acids long. CDR3: CASSLGVRGTSGNYEQYF. The CDR3 DNA is TGTGCCAGCAGCTTAGGTGTACGGGGGACTAGCGGGAACTACGAGCAGTACTTC.